This TCR beta chain was captured by sequencing in a study of T cell repertoires in cytomegalovirus infection. A note on this clonotype: No antigen is known for it.

TCRdb processed the reads anew with MiXCR; each CDR3 protein has one entry. The table has about 310,000 distinct CDR3 sequences, roughly 25% seen once. The clonotype comes from a human donor in good health (CMV status not recorded). Some clones in this sample may be carry-over from other donors' samples. The sequencing used cultured PBMCs, collected from culture after CMV antigen stimulation.

The CDR3 loop reads CASSPEYGETQYF. The DNA for the CDR3 is TGTGCCAGCAGCCCAGAGTATGGGGAGACCCAGTACTTC. The rearrangement uses TRBV7-2 and TRBJ2-5, with unresolved D. V lost 5 bases to trimming and J lost 5 bases, with 12 bases between them. Germline CDR1 and CDR2: SGHTA and FQGNSA. CDR3 length: 13 residues.